The rows below give T cell receptor beta chains drawn from one sample of a study of T cells in Graves' hyperthyroidism and ophthalmopathy. Using its own MiXCR run on the multiplex PCR reads, TCRdb lists one record per CDR3 protein. The sample has 500,000 to 650,000 distinct CDR3 sequences, 12% to 15% seen once. The sample consisted of blood. These receptors all stem from a woman in her thirties or forties with Graves' hyperthyroidism. CDR3s include the opening cysteine and the closing phenylalanine or tryptophan. Each record gives: J gene, V gene, clone size, D gene, CDR3 protein, CDR3 DNA. D genes are given only for firm matches. Not all rows give a size; the values are once, few, many and, for expanded clones, a class.

J gene: TRBJ2-7; V gene: TRBV7-8; clone size: many; D gene: TRBD1; CDR3 protein: CASSKDRRNYEQYF; CDR3 DNA: TGTGCCAGCAGCAAGGACAGGAGAAACTACGAGCAGTACTTC
J gene: TRBJ1-5; V gene: TRBV28; clone size: NA; D gene: NA; CDR3 protein: CASSLGRRNQPQHF; CDR3 DNA: TGTGCCAGCAGTTTAGGACGGCGCAATCAGCCCCAGCATTTT
J gene: TRBJ1-2; V gene: TRBV28; clone size: many; D gene: NA; CDR3 protein: CASSFGLGEGYGYTF; CDR3 DNA: TGTGCCAGCAGTTTCGGTCTAGGGGAGGGCTATGGCTACACCTTC
J gene: TRBJ2-1; V gene: TRBV7-8; clone size: many; D gene: TRBD2; CDR3 protein: CASSLAGDRYDEQFF; CDR3 DNA: TGTGCCAGCAGCTTGGCGGGAGATCGGTACGATGAGCAGTTCTTC
J gene: TRBJ1-1; V gene: TRBV10-3; clone size: many; D gene: TRBD1; CDR3 protein: CAIRAGTGVYTEAFF; CDR3 DNA: TGTGCCATCAGAGCCGGGACAGGGGTATACACTGAAGCTTTCTTT
J gene: TRBJ2-3; V gene: TRBV6-1; clone size: NA; D gene: NA; CDR3 protein: CASRSITDTQYF; CDR3 DNA: TGTGCCAGCCGGTCCATCACAGATACGCAGTATTTT
J gene: TRBJ1-1; V gene: TRBV18; clone size: many; D gene: NA; CDR3 protein: CASSGVGGGNTEAFF; CDR3 DNA: TGTGCCAGCTCAGGAGTCGGGGGCGGGAACACTGAAGCTTTCTTT
J gene: TRBJ1-5; V gene: TRBV30; clone size: many; D gene: NA; CDR3 protein: CAWSVGIGNQPQHF; CDR3 DNA: TGTGCCTGGAGTGTAGGGATAGGCAATCAGCCCCAGCATTTT
J gene: TRBJ2-4; V gene: TRBV7-2; clone size: NA; D gene: TRBD2; CDR3 protein: CASSLGGTSGRSGNIQYF; CDR3 DNA: TGTGCCAGCAGCTTAGGGGGGACTAGCGGGAGGTCGGGAAACATTCAGTACTTC
J gene: TRBJ2-7; V gene: TRBV18; clone size: many; D gene: NA; CDR3 protein: CASSPPGPEQYF; CDR3 DNA: TGTGCCAGCTCACCACCTGGACCCGAGCAGTACTTC
J gene: TRBJ1-3; V gene: TRBV5-1; clone size: many; D gene: NA; CDR3 protein: CASSLGETRGIAGNTIYF; CDR3 DNA: TGCGCCAGCAGCTTGGGCGAAACTAGGGGCATTGCTGGAAACACCATATATTTT
J gene: TRBJ2-7; V gene: TRBV7-9; clone size: once; D gene: NA; CDR3 protein: CASSTGVGGSILYEQYF; CDR3 DNA: TGTGCCAGCAGCACAGGGGTCGGAGGGAGCATCCTCTACGAGCAGTACTTC
J gene: TRBJ1-5; V gene: TRBV3-1; clone size: many; D gene: NA; CDR3 protein: CASSQGGGVSNQPQHF; CDR3 DNA: TGTGCCAGCAGCCAAGGGGGCGGGGTAAGCAATCAGCCCCAGCATTTT
J gene: TRBJ2-3; V gene: TRBV12-3/TRBV12-4; clone size: many; D gene: TRBD1; CDR3 protein: CASRDSYSTDTQYF; CDR3 DNA: TGTGCCAGCCGGGACAGCTATAGCACAGATACGCAGTATTTT
J gene: TRBJ2-5; V gene: TRBV11-3; clone size: NA; D gene: NA; CDR3 protein: CASSLDLIAGRETQYF; CDR3 DNA: TGTGCCAGCAGCTTAGATTTGATAGCAGGGAGAGAGACCCAGTACTTC
J gene: TRBJ2-1; V gene: TRBV5-4; clone size: NA; D gene: NA; CDR3 protein: CASSFAAGAYNEQFF; CDR3 DNA: TGTGCCAGCAGCTTTGCGGCAGGGGCCTACAATGAGCAGTTCTTC
J gene: TRBJ2-3; V gene: TRBV20-1; clone size: many; D gene: TRBD2; CDR3 protein: CSARDPLAGWDTQYF; CDR3 DNA: TGCAGTGCTAGAGATCCCCTAGCGGGGTGGGATACGCAGTATTTT
J gene: TRBJ2-5; V gene: TRBV9; clone size: NA; D gene: NA; CDR3 protein: CASSLRASGIQETQYF; CDR3 DNA: TGTGCCAGCAGCCTCCGGGCCTCGGGCATCCAAGAGACCCAGTACTTC
J gene: TRBJ2-2; V gene: TRBV7-8; clone size: once; D gene: NA; CDR3 protein: CASSLDRGRVDTGELFF; CDR3 DNA: TGTGCCAGCAGCTTAGATAGGGGGAGGGTAGACACCGGGGAGCTGTTTTTT
J gene: TRBJ2-7; V gene: TRBV20-1; clone size: few; D gene: TRBD1; CDR3 protein: CSAPRTGEYEQYF; CDR3 DNA: TGCAGTGCTCCTAGGACAGGGGAATACGAGCAGTACTTC
J gene: TRBJ1-5; V gene: TRBV12-3/TRBV12-4; clone size: many; D gene: TRBD1; CDR3 protein: CASSSVGQGGNSNQPQHF; CDR3 DNA: TGTGCCAGCAGTTCTGTGGGACAGGGCGGGAATAGCAATCAGCCCCAGCATTTT
J gene: TRBJ2-7; V gene: TRBV6-4; clone size: NA; D gene: TRBD1; CDR3 protein: CASSDSGSGGLREQYF; CDR3 DNA: TGTGCCAGCAGTGACTCGGGATCAGGGGGCTTGAGGGAGCAGTACTTC
J gene: TRBJ2-7; V gene: TRBV6-1; clone size: NA; D gene: NA; CDR3 protein: CASRRGGDSYEQYF; CDR3 DNA: TGTGCCAGCAGGAGGGGGGGAGATTCCTACGAGCAGTACTTC
J gene: TRBJ1-1; V gene: TRBV29-1; clone size: NA; D gene: NA; CDR3 protein: CSAGEAVAEAFF; CDR3 DNA: TGCAGCGCGGGCGAGGCAGTGGCTGAAGCTTTCTTT
J gene: TRBJ2-2; V gene: TRBV10-2; clone size: few; D gene: NA; CDR3 protein: CASSVIGELFF; CDR3 DNA: TGCGCCAGCAGCGTCATCGGGGAGCTGTTTTTT
J gene: TRBJ2-5; V gene: TRBV5-1; clone size: few; D gene: NA; CDR3 protein: CASSSQSQETQYF; CDR3 DNA: TGCGCCAGCAGCTCGCAGTCCCAAGAGACCCAGTACTTC
J gene: TRBJ2-7; V gene: TRBV28; clone size: many; D gene: NA; CDR3 protein: CASSRPAGAYEQYF; CDR3 DNA: TGTGCCAGCAGCCGCCCGGCAGGGGCCTACGAGCAGTACTTC
J gene: TRBJ1-1; V gene: TRBV13; clone size: many; D gene: TRBD1; CDR3 protein: CASSSGGTEAFF; CDR3 DNA: TGTGCCAGCAGTTCAGGGGGGACTGAAGCTTTCTTT
J gene: TRBJ2-1; V gene: TRBV18; clone size: many; D gene: TRBD1; CDR3 protein: CASSLSTGFGVDEQFF; CDR3 DNA: TGTGCCAGCTCCCTATCGACAGGGTTCGGTGTTGATGAGCAGTTCTTC
J gene: TRBJ2-1; V gene: TRBV6-1; clone size: few; D gene: NA; CDR3 protein: CASSYRGGAGLVLDEQFF; CDR3 DNA: TGTGCCAGCAGTTATAGAGGGGGCGCGGGACTAGTTTTAGATGAGCAGTTCTTC
J gene: TRBJ2-1; V gene: TRBV5-1; clone size: many; D gene: NA; CDR3 protein: CASSLAGLTTMGSYNEQFF; CDR3 DNA: TGCGCCAGCAGCTTGGCGGGACTGACCACGATGGGTTCCTACAATGAGCAGTTCTTC